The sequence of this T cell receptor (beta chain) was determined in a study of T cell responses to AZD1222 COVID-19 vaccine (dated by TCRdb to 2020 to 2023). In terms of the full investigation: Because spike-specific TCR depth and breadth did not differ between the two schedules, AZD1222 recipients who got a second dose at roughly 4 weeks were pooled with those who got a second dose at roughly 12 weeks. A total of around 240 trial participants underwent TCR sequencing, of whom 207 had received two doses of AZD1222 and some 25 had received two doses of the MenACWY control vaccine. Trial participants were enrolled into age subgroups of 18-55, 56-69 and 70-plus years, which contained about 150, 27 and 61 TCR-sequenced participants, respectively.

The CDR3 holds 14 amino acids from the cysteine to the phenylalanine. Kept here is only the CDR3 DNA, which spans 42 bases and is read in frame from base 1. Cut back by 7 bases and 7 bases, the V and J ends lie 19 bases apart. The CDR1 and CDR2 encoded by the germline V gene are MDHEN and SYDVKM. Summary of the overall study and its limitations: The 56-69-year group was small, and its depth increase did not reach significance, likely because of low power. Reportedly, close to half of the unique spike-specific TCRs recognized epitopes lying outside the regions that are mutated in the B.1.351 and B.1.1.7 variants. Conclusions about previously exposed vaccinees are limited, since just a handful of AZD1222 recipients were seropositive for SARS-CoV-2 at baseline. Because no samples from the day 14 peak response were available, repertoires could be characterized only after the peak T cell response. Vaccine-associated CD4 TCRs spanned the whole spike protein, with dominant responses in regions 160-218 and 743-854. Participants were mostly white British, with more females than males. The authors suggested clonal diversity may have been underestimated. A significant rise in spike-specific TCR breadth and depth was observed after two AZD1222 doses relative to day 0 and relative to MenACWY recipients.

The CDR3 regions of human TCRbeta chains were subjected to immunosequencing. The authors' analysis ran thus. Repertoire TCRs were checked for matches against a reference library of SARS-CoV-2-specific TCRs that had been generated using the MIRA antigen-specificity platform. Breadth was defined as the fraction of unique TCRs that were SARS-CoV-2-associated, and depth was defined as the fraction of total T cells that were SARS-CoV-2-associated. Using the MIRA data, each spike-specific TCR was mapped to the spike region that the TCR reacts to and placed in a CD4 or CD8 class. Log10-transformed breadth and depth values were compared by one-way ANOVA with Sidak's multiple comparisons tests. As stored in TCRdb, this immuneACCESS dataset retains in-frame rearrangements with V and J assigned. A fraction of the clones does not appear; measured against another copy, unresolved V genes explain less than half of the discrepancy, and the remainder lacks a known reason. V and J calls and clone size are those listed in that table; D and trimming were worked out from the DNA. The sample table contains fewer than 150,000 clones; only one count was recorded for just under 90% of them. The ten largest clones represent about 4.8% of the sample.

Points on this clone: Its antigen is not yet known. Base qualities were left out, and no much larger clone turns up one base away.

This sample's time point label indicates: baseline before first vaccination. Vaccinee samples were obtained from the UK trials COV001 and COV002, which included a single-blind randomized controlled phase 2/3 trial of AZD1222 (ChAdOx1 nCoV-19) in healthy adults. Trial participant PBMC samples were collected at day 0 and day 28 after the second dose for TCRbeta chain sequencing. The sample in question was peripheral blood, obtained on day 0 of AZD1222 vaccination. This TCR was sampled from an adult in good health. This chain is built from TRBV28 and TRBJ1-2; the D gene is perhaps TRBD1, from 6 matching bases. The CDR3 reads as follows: CASTLLGGLGGYTF. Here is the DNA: TGTGCCAGCACCCTCCTAGGGGGATTGGGTGGCTACACCTTC.